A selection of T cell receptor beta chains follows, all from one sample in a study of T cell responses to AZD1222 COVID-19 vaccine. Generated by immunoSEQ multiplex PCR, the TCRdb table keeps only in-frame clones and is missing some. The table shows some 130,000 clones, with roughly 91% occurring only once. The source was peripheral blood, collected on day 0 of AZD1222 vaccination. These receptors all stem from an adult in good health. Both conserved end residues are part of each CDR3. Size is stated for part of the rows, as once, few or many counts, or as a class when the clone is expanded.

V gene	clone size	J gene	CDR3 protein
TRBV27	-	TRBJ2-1	CASSPPLAGAYNEQFF
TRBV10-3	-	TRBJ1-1	CAISESGHLNTEAFF
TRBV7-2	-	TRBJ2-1	CASSLGGARNEQFF
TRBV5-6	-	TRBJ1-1	CASQGFTNTEAFF
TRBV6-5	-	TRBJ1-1	CASRIGAEAFF
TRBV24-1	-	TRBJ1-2	CATSDGTGDYGYTF
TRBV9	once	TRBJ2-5	CASSVGGAGEETQYF
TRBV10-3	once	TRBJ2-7	CAISASRNYEQYF
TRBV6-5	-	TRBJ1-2	CASTNGPSYGYTF
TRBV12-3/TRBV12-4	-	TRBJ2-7	CASGTLTYEQYF
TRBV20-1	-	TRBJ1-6	CSASRGAGNSPLHF
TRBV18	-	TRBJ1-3	CASSPGSDSGNTIYF
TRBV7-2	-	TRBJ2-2	CASSLAQGHATGELFF
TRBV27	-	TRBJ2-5	CASSITGRGTQYF
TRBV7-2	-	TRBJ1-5	CASSFSGPGSNQPQHF
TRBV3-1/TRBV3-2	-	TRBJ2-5	CASSLAGVGTQYF